The table lists the clone carrying this TCR beta chain with a few counts. The data were taken from a study of blood T cells in healthy people across ages. Study details: Capture via template switching afforded approximately one barcoded beta molecule per two T cells.

This CDR3 comprises 15 residues. V dropped 1 base and J dropped 2 bases, with 12 bases sitting between them. CDR1 and CDR2 (germline): SGHTA, FQGNSA. With a J-beta primer mix and a sample-barcoded 5' primer, a second PCR ran about 7 to 12 cycles. Every cDNA molecule carried a tag from a template-switch adaptor bearing 12 random nucleotides. TCRdb reanalysed the 5' RACE reads using MiXCR and keeps one entry per CDR3 protein. The sample consists of around 280,000 distinct CDR3 sequences, less than 30% of them appearing once. The authors drew about 9.9 milliliters of peripheral blood from each donor. The sequencing sample was made of blood. The chain carries TRBV7-2 and TRBJ2-7, with D uncertain. This TCR was sampled from a woman between 65 and 79 years old in good health. The chain's CDR3 is CASSLVRKRTYEQYF. The DNA for the CDR3 is TGTGCCAGCAGCTTAGTGAGAAAACGTACCTACGAGCAGTACTTC.